The 9 T cell receptor beta chains in this list originate from one sample, sequenced in a study of T-cell memory formation after mild COVID-19. TCRdb reanalysed the 5' RACE reads using MiXCR and keeps one entry per CDR3 protein. The data show approximately 430,000 distinct CDR3 sequences, 20% to 30% seen once. The sequenced material came from PBMCs or a T cell subset sorted from them (not recorded which). These receptors all come from an adult woman who had mild COVID-19 (a few samples of this study predate the infection). Cell type and time point are not known.

The chain uses TRBV12-3 or TRBV12-4 and TRBJ2-3, with D possibly TRBD2 on 6 matching bases. V gave up 2 bases and J gave up 4 bases, with 13 bases separating them. CDR3 length equals 15 residues. The CDR3 DNA is TGTGCCAGCAGTTTACGGGACTCTCGCGCAGATACGCAGTATTTT. As protein: CASSLRDSRADTQYF.

The gene calls are TRBV7-9 and TRBJ2-1, with TRBD2 identical over 14 bases. With V trimmed by 5 bases and J by 2 bases, 11 bases remained unmatched. Germline-derived CDR1 and CDR2 are SEHNR and FQNEAQ (reference sequence). This CDR3 spans 19 amino acids. The CDR3 nucleotides read TGTGCCAGCAGCCTAGGGACTAGCGGGAGCTCCGGGGCCTACAATGAGCAGTTCTTC. Its protein is CASSLGTSGSSGAYNEQFF.

As for this clonotype: A junction boundary mismatches the germline segment, possibly from a read error. The chain is built from TRBV11-2 and TRBJ2-1; 8 bases match TRBD2. The germline V gene has CDR1 SGHAT and CDR2 FQNNGV. This CDR3 region has 14 residues. In DNA, the CDR3 is TGTGCCGGCAGCTTCAGGCGGGGGGCAAGTGAGCAGTTCTTC. Amino acids: CAGSFRRGASEQFF.

This chain links TRBV4-1 with TRBJ1-5; 8 nucleotides align to TRBD1. Germline CDR1 reads MGHRA; CDR2 reads YSYEKL. The junction had 4 bases not matched to a gene; V was cut back by 3 bases and J by 3 bases. The CDR3 sequence is 15 residues long. This chain's CDR3 is CASSHLDRDNQPQHF. CDR3 DNA sequence: TGCGCCAGCAGCCACCTGGACAGGGACAATCAGCCCCAGCATTTT.

The genes are TRBV29-1 and TRBJ2-1; TRBD1 is a possible D gene (6 bases). CDR3 length: 14 amino acids. Trimming pared 0 bases from V and 2 bases from J, leaving 8 bases between. CDR1 and CDR2 (germline): SQVTM, ANQGSEA. For the CDR3, the DNA is TGCAGCGTTGAAGACGGGACAACCTACAATGAGCAGTTCTTC. This sequence encodes CSVEDGTTYNEQFF.

The rearrangement uses TRBV27 and TRBJ2-5; 11 bases line up with TRBD2. The CDR3 totals 15 residues. Per the germline V gene, CDR1 is MNHEY and CDR2 is SMNVEV (reference sequence). V shed 3 bases, J shed 3 bases, and the junction held 3 bases outside the gene matches. The DNA of the CDR3 is TGTGCCAGCAGTTTCGGGACTAGCGGTAAAGAGACCCAGTACTTC. Protein: CASSFGTSGKETQYF.

V gene TRBV29-1 combines with J gene TRBJ1-1; 7 positions agree with TRBD1. Germline CDR1 SQVTM, CDR2 ANQGSEA. The V and J ends lost 7 bases and 7 bases, in that order; junction bases with no gene match: 15. The CDR3 contains 14 residues. CDR3 DNA sequence: TGCAGCGCCATGACAGGGACGTTTGGGGTTGAAGCTTTCTTT. Its protein is CSAMTGTFGVEAFF.

This clonotype was recorded at least ten times. The rearrangement uses TRBV27 and TRBJ1-5; D remains ambiguous. The CDR3 is made up of 15 amino acids. Deletions cut 1 base from V and 5 bases from J, with 12 bases between. Germline assignment: CDR1 MNHEY and CDR2 SMNVEV (reference sequence). This CDR3 is CASSLWGSGDQPQHF. CDR3 nucleotides: TGTGCCAGCAGTTTATGGGGTTCGGGCGATCAGCCCCAGCATTTT.

The chain links TRBV2 to TRBJ2-3; no clear D. The germline V and J ends were trimmed by 0 bases and 11 bases, with 12 bases remaining between them. CDR1 and CDR2 (germline): SNHLY, FYNNEI. The CDR3 has 13 amino acids. CDR3 bases: TGTGCCAGCAGTGAAGCCCCTGCAGGCAAGCAGTATTTT. As protein: CASSEAPAGKQYF.